These 5 T cell receptor beta chains originate from one sample sequenced in a study of response to subunit inactivated influenza vaccine (dated by TCRdb to 2017 to 2018). Libraries were constructed by RT-PCR. The run used an Illumina HiSeq 2500. TCRdb redid the processing of the public reads, applying fastp at Q25 and MiXCR, and retained in-frame beta chains. Rows with one shared CDR3 protein collapse into an entry with the most common genes and DNA. Counted in this sample were fewer than 600,000 distinct CDR3 sequences; 6% to 9% of them appeared once. About an eighth of the sample is taken by the ten largest. The sequencing used PBMCs from blood, collected around 2 years after vaccination. The source of these receptors is a man aged 45-69 years who received an inactivated influenza vaccine. Donor details come from another sample of the same person, matched by shared clones.

Ten or more counts support this clonotype. The rearrangement uses TRBV3-1 and TRBJ1-6, with no clear D. CDR3 size: 14 residues. Germline loops: CDR1 LGHDT, CDR2 YNNKEL (reference sequence). Trimming removed 0 bases at V and 7 bases at J, with 7 bases between. CDR3 nucleotide sequence: TGTGCCAGCAGCCAAGAGAGGCCAAATTCACCCCTCCACTTT. This sequence encodes CASSQERPNSPLHF.

This clonotype has ten or more counts. The genes are TRBV5-1 and TRBJ2-7, with D maybe TRBD2 (6 bases). Germline assignment: CDR1 SGHRS and CDR2 YFSETQ. Trimming removed 3 bases from V and 5 bases from J, with 15 bases in between. CDR3 length: 14 amino acids. The CDR3 region has the DNA TGCGCCAGCAGCTGGGCGGGATTAAGGGACGAGCAGTACTTC. Its protein is CASSWAGLRDEQYF.

The chain links TRBV9 to TRBJ1-2; perhaps TRBD1 as D (6 bases). Deletions cut 3 bases from V and 8 bases from J, with 17 bases between. This CDR3 has 14 residues. Germline V lookup: CDR1 SGDLS, CDR2 YYNGEE. CDR3 loop: CASSDGQRLGGYTF. DNA for the CDR3: TGTGCCAGCAGCGACGGACAGCGCCTAGGGGGCTACACCTTC.

This clonotype occurred many times. The V gene is TRBV7-2, the J gene TRBJ2-7; 8 nucleotides line up with TRBD2. V lost 2 bases, J lost 5 bases, and 2 bases stayed unmatched. The V gene's germline CDR1 is SGHTA and CDR2 FQGNSA. The CDR3 runs to 13 residues. Here the CDR3 reads CASSLIAGHEQYF. In nucleotides, the CDR3 is TGTGCCAGCAGCTTAATAGCGGGACACGAGCAGTACTTC.

The V gene is TRBV28, the J gene TRBJ1-1; a possible D gene is TRBD1 (6 bases). Germline assignment: CDR1 MDHEN and CDR2 SYDVKM. The CDR3 totals 12 residues. V was pared by 6 bases and J by 4 bases, with 9 bases between. This CDR3 reads CASRQGSTEAFF. In DNA form, the CDR3 reads TGTGCCAGCAGGCAGGGGAGCACTGAAGCTTTCTTT.